A single T cell receptor beta chain is shown here with its context. This clonotype qualifies as medium-sized (0.01 to 0.1%). Its binding antigen is unknown. No per-base quality is available; no much larger clone lies one base away. These data come from a study of circulating CD8 cells and anti-PD-1 response in melanoma (TCRdb year 2020). Study-wide context: Patients received nivolumab intravenously at 3 mg/kg every 2 weeks. The melanoma cohort had around 13 patients, seven of whom got anti-PD-1 as first-line therapy, while the other six had previously had targeted therapy or immunotherapy. Patients with complete or partial responses were classified as responders; those with stable or progressive disease (RECIST v1.1) as non-responders. The TCR repertoire analysis included about 11 melanoma patients, of whom 7 were non-responders and 4 were responders. PD-1 on on-treatment samples was detected using a biotinylated anti-human IgG4 antibody. Here is what the overall study found, with its caveats: Experiments were generally performed without replicates because of limited material. Tumor material was not accessible, so tumor reactivity was assessed by peptide assays on expanded sorted subsets instead. Only baseline and M1 samples, drawn from a small cohort with few responders, went into the published TCR repertoire comparisons. The cohort included both treatment-naive and previously treated patients, and the authors noted that this mix could influence results. The highest diversity was observed in the DNEG repertoire, similar and higher clonality was shown by the PD-1 and DPOS repertoires, and the lowest diversity was found in the TIGIT repertoires. Repertoires were mostly private between subsets, with fewer than 7% of TRB clonotypes shared at M1, and the greatest sharing occurred between DPOS and TIGIT.

Four subsets defined by PD-1 and/or TIGIT were sorted from live CD3+CD8+TCRalphabeta+ cells on a BD FACSAria II cell sorter. To characterize relevance to anti-PD-1 therapy response, circulating CD8 T cells were sorted into four subsets based on PD-1 and TIGIT expression. From each sorted CD8 T-cell subset, both TCR alpha and TCR beta chains were sequenced. Peripheral blood was drawn before the first anti-PD-1 injection and after two and four injections. PBMCs were isolated immediately by Ficoll gradient centrifugation. Until use, PBMCs were stored frozen in liquid nitrogen in RPMI containing about 20% FCS and approximately 9.4% DMSO. After thawing, PBMCs were stained with a viability dye plus antibodies against CD3, CD8alpha, TCRalphabeta, PD-1 and TIGIT. The RNeasy Kit was used to extract total RNA, and all samples had a RIN greater than 7. Sequencing was carried out with a NextSeq 500. The QIAseq Immune Repertoire RNA Library Kit, Human TCR Panel was used to prepare TCR libraries from roughly 16 ng of total RNA. Sequencing of the TCR libraries was done on an Illumina NextSeq with a Mid Output V2 kit and asymmetric 261x41 paired-end reads. Each TCR library was diluted to around 4 nM, pooled, denatured and loaded at roughly 0.94 pM. Regarding the original processing steps: TCR FASTQ files were processed in the QIAGEN GeneGlobe Data Analysis Center, and downstream analysis was performed in R 3.5.2. Clonality was calculated as one minus Shannon entropy normalized by the log of the number of unique productive sequences. Fisher exact tests at 5% FDR, run separately within each subset, picked out TRA or TRB clonotypes whose abundance differed between baseline and M1. Differentially abundant clonotypes were grouped as emerging, expanding, contracting or non-expanding/contracting. Morisita's overlap index was used to measure how much repertoires overlapped between patients. Through fastp at Q25 and MiXCR, TCRdb rebuilt clones from the public reads, retaining in-frame beta chains. One record per CDR3 amino acid sequence lists the most common genes and DNA. None of the V and J calls come from the authors' own analysis; TCRdb made them. The sample records about 480 distinct CDR3 sequences, approximately 6.8% of which are singletons. Approximately 20% of the sample lies in the top ten.

Taken from the germline V gene, the CDR1 and CDR2 loops are KGHDR and SFDVKD. Here V drops 4 bases and J drops 0 bases, and the junction holds 9 bases not matched to any gene. From the cysteine up to the phenylalanine, the CDR3 has a length of 19 residues. CDR3 DNA only is kept here, 57 bases in frame from base 1. The clonotype was recovered from a human donor with melanoma. The sample in question was CD8+ T cells from PBMCs, obtained at baseline or after one month of anti-PD-1 therapy (not recorded which). Recombination connected TRBV24-1 to TRBJ2-1, with 12 central nucleotides matching TRBD2. Read as DNA, the sequence is TGTGCCACCAGTGACCGGACTAGCGGGGAATGGAGCTCCTACAATGAGCAGTTCTTC. This yields the protein CATSDRTSGEWSSYNEQFF.